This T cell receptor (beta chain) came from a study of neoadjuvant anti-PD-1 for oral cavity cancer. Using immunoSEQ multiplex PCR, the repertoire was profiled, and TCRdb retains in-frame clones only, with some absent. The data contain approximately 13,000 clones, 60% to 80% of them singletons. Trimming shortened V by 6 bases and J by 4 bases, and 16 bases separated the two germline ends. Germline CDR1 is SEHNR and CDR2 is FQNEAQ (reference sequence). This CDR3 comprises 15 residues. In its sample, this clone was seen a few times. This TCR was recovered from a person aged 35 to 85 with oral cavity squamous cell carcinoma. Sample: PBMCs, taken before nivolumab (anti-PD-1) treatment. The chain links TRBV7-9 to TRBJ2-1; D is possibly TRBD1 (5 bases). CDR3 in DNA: TGTGCCAGCAGGGATGGGGCAGGCCTTTACAATGAGCAGTTCTTC. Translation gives CASRDGAGLYNEQFF. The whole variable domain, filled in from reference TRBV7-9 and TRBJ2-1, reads DTGVSQNPRHKITKRGQNVTFRCDPISEHNRLYWYRQTLGQGPEFLTYFQNEAQLEKSRLLSDRFSAERPKGSFSTLEIQRTEQGDSAMYLCASRDGAGLYNEQFFGPGTRLTVL.